This T cell receptor beta chain was identified in a study of blood T cell repertoires in COVID-19. Seattle's enrolled individuals joined amid active infection and were then monitored longitudinally. The repertoire was sequenced with immunoSEQ multiplex PCR; TCRdb's copy has only in-frame clones and lacks some. The repertoire holds about 360,000 clones, with less than 90% as singletons. V lost 3 bases and J lost 4, with 9 bases in between. CDR1 is LNHDA and CDR2 is SQIVND in the germline V gene (reference sequence). The CDR3 sequence is 14 residues long. This chain uses TRBV19 with TRBJ1-4, with D hard to call. The sequencing sample was made of peripheral blood. The receptor's source is a woman aged 60-70 years with COVID-19, enrolled during active disease. This CDR3 reads CASSMAGYNEKLFF. For the CDR3, the DNA is TGTGCCAGTAGTATGGCGGGGTATAATGAAAAACTGTTTTTT.